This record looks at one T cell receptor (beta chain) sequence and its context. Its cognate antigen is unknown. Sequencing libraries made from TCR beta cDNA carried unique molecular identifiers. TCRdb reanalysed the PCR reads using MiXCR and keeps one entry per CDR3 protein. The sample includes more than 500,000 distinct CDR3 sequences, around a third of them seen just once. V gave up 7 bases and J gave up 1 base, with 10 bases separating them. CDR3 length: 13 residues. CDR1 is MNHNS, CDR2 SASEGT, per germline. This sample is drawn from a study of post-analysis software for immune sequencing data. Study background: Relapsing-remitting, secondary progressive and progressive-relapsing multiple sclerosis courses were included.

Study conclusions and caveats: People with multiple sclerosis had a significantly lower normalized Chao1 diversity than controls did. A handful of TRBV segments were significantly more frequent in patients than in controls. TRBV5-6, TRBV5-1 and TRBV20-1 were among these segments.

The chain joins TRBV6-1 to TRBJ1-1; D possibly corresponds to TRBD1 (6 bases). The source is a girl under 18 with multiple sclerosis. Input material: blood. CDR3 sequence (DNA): TGTGCCAGCACCGGACAGTGGAACACTGAAGCTTTCTTT. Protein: CASTGQWNTEAFF.